The T cell receptor beta chain under discussion was sequenced for a study of T-cell reconstitution after alpha-beta-depleted transplantation in children. Regarding the study as a whole: TCRbeta diversity was high at day 60 in some patients (a result of surviving recipient T cells and thymic progenitors). About two months after transplant, alpha-beta T cells reportedly came from several hundred expanded graft clones. Diversity and T-cell counts at one year after transplant derived mostly from new T cells.

As for this clonotype: The antigen is unknown.

Trimming took 7 bases from V and 5 from J, leaving 12 bases between them. Germline values: CDR1 MDHEN, CDR2 SYDVKM. The CDR3 contains 14 residues. Researchers prepared the TCRbeta library using unique molecular identifiers, the study reports. Via MiXCR, TCRdb re-called the PCR reads, giving one row per CDR3 protein. The table has 300,000 to 400,000 distinct CDR3 sequences, 15% to 20% seen once; the top ten hold 35% to 50%. The chain employs TRBV28 and TRBJ1-6, with D perhaps TRBD1 (6 bases). The input for sequencing was PBMCs, mostly from graft donor cells, taken 360 days after TCRalphabeta/CD19-depleted stem cell transplant. This TCR was sampled from a male patient aged 2 to 9 who had a stem cell transplant for acute lymphoblastic leukemia, so the T cells may come from the graft donor. The CDR3 region has the DNA TGTGCCAGCACAAGACAGGAGAATAATTCACCCCTCCACTTT. Protein: CASTRQENNSPLHF.